This T cell receptor beta chain is drawn from a study of early T cells in non-severe SARS-CoV-2 infection. This clonotype has more than one count but fewer than ten. Sequence at one end of the junction differs from germline and may be a read error. The CDR3 consists of 13 residues. Looked up from germline, CDR1 is SGHTA and CDR2 is FQGNSA. MiXCR, applied by TCRdb to the 5' RACE reads, yields one record per CDR3 protein. Among tens of thousands of distinct CDR3 sequences, about 15% were seen once, and the ten largest hold about 5.5%. The clonotype originates from an adult who was a healthcare worker with PCR-confirmed SARS-CoV-2 infection or an uninfected control (not recorded which). This chain joins TRBV7-2 and TRBJ1-6; D is unresolved. Sequenced: whole blood. CDR3 amino acids: CASSPSSNSPLHF. The CDR3 bases are TGTGCCAGCAGCCCTTCGAGTAATTCACCCCTCCATTTT.